One sample yielded the 14 T cell receptor beta chains listed below, sequenced in a study of cytomegalovirus exposure and HLA in healthy donors. In the PCR, 60 Vbeta and 13 Jbeta primers were used. Repertoires were generated with immunoSEQ multiplex PCR, while TCRdb's copy carries only in-frame clones and drops some. Recorded for this sample: about 79,000 clones. Sequencing input: PBMCs. The receptors were gathered from a man under 40 in good health and CMV-seronegative.

This chain links TRBV4-2 with TRBJ2-1; TRBD2 matches at 11 bases. V gave up 0 bases and J gave up 8 bases; unmatched junction bases: 6. CDR1 LGHNA and CDR2 YNFKEQ come from the germline V gene. This CDR3 is 16 amino acids long. The CDR3 sequence is CASSQEYTSGSHEQFF. In DNA, the CDR3 is TGTGCCAGCAGCCAAGAATATACTAGCGGGAGCCATGAGCAGTTCTTC.

The V and J genes are TRBV2 and TRBJ1-2, with 8 positions matching TRBD1. The CDR3 is 14 amino acids. From germline, CDR1 is SNHLY and CDR2 FYNNEI. V gave up 6 bases and J gave up 3 bases; unmatched junction bases: 6. The DNA for the CDR3 is TGTGCCAGCAGACCCGACAGGGGAGACTATGGCTACACCTTC. Translating gives CASRPDRGDYGYTF.

Notes on this clone: This same CDR3 is encoded by further DNA sequences in the sample. The chain joins TRBV5-4 to TRBJ2-5, with 11 bases lining up with TRBD2. Germline lookup yields CDR1 SGHNT and CDR2 YYREEE (reference sequence). The CDR3 is 15 amino acids. V gave up 0 bases and J gave up 2 bases; unmatched junction bases: 0. The CDR3: CASSLGLAGQETQYF. As DNA, the CDR3 is TGTGCCAGCAGCTTGGGACTAGCGGGACAAGAGACCCAGTACTTC.

The CDR3 is CASSPDWTDTEAFF. CDR3 DNA sequence: TGTGCCAGCTCACCGGACTGGACGGACACTGAAGCTTTCTTT. The J gene is TRBJ1-1, the V gene TRBV18; D uncertain. Germline CDR1 and CDR2: KGHSH and LQKENI. The CDR3 contains 14 residues. V lost 3 bases to trimming and J lost 3 bases, with 11 bases between them.

The chain links TRBV4-1 to TRBJ2-5; D is unclear. The CDR3 length is 13 residues. Per the germline V gene, CDR1 is MGHRA and CDR2 is YSYEKL. V lost 6 bases to trimming and J lost 5 bases, with 13 bases between them. The CDR3 DNA reads as TGCGCCAGCAGTCGTAACACGGAGGAGACCCAGTACTTC. Protein product: CASSRNTEETQYF.

This chain connects TRBV9 to TRBJ2-7, with 10 bases identical to TRBD1. The ends lost 0 bases at V and 3 bases at J; junction bases unmatched: 3. The CDR3 has 15 amino acids. Germline CDR1 is SGDLS and CDR2 is YYNGEE. The CDR3 is CASSVGTGGDYEQYF. In DNA form, the CDR3 reads TGTGCCAGCAGCGTAGGGACAGGGGGGGACTACGAGCAGTACTTC.

The V and J genes are TRBV27 and TRBJ2-7; TRBD2 aligns across 8 bases. V trimming: 2 bases; J trimming: 9 bases; junction bases outside the gene matches: 6. The CDR3 sequence is 13 residues long. Germline loops: CDR1 MNHEY, CDR2 SMNVEV (reference sequence). CDR3 sequence reads: CASSLAGGPGQYF. CDR3 in DNA: TGTGCCAGCAGTTTAGCGGGAGGCCCCGGGCAGTACTTC.

This sequence joins TRBV7-2 and TRBJ2-5; unclear D gene. The germline V and J ends were trimmed by 5 bases and 4 bases, with 8 bases remaining between them. This CDR3 spans 12 amino acids. Looked up from germline, CDR1 is SGHTA and CDR2 is FQGNSA. This chain's CDR3 is CASSRAVETQYF. CDR3 DNA sequence: TGTGCCAGCAGCCGCGCTGTAGAGACCCAGTACTTC. Full variable domain (missing parts from reference TRBV7-2 and TRBJ2-5): GAGVSQSPSNKVTEKGKDVELRCDPISGHTALYWYRQSLGQGLEFLIYFQGNSAPDKSGLPSDRFSAERTGGSVSTLTIQRTQQEDSAVYLCASSRAVETQYFGPGTRLLVL.

The chain has TRBV9 and TRBJ1-2; TRBD1 matches 10 bases. Per the germline V gene, CDR1 is SGDLS and CDR2 is YYNGEE. V shed 6 bases and J 8 bases; nucleotides not matched to a gene: 10. CDR3 length: 14 amino acids. CDR3 in amino acids: CASTLGQGLWGYTF. The CDR3 nucleotides read TGTGCCAGCACCCTGGGACAGGGGCTCTGGGGCTACACCTTC.

This sequence joins TRBV27 and TRBJ2-1; 8 positions agree with TRBD2. Germline CDR1 reads MNHEY; CDR2 reads SMNVEV (reference sequence). The CDR3 is made up of 15 amino acids. V was pared by 5 bases and J by 4 bases, with 7 bases of the junction left unmatched. The CDR3 region has the DNA TGTGCCAGCAGTAGGTCGGGACTAGAGTACAATGAGCAGTTCTTC. Translation gives CASSRSGLEYNEQFF.

This chain uses TRBV6-6 with TRBJ1-2, with D possibly matching TRBD1 (5 bases). CDR1 MNHNY and CDR2 SVGAGI come from the germline V gene (reference sequence). The CDR3 is made up of 12 amino acids. V shed 4 bases and J shed 8 bases, with 11 bases lying between them. The CDR3 protein is CASSSPGEGYTF. The CDR3, as DNA: TGTGCCAGCAGTTCCCCGGGGGAAGGCTACACCTTC.

The V gene is TRBV9, the J gene TRBJ2-5; 14 positions agree with TRBD2. V gave up 4 bases and J gave up 6 bases; unmatched junction bases: 8. The CDR3 consists of 16 residues. Germline CDR1 SGDLS, CDR2 YYNGEE. Here the CDR3 reads CASSPGGTSGGKTQYF. DNA of the CDR3: TGTGCCAGCAGCCCAGGGGGGACTAGCGGGGGAAAGACCCAGTACTTC.

V gene TRBV7-9 combines with J gene TRBJ1-6; D remains unclear. Germline assignment: CDR1 SEHNR and CDR2 FQNEAQ (reference sequence). The CDR3 consists of 13 residues. V lost 5 bases and J lost 7, with 9 bases in between. CDR3 coding DNA: TGTGCCAGCAGCCGGGATCCCAATTCACCCCTCCACTTT. Translation: CASSRDPNSPLHF. Full variable domain (rest looked up from reference TRBV7-9 and TRBJ1-6): DTGVSQNPRHKITKRGQNVTFRCDPISEHNRLYWYRQTLGQGPEFLTYFQNEAQLEKSRLLSDRFSAERPKGSFSTLEIQRTEQGDSAMYLCASSRDPNSPLHFGNGTRLTVT.

The chain combines TRBV29-1 with TRBJ1-2; possible D gene TRBD1, 6 bases. The CDR3 contains 14 residues. V shed 4 bases and J shed 8 bases, with 20 bases lying between them. The germline gives CDR1 SQVTM, CDR2 ANQGSEA. The CDR3 bases are TGCAGCGTTGTGCGCCCCGAACAGGGCGACGGCTACACCTTC. Translating it yields CSVVRPEQGDGYTF.